This TCR beta chain was identified in a study of T cells in Graves' hyperthyroidism and ophthalmopathy (dated by TCRdb to about 2019). Broadly, across the study: Peripheral blood samples were taken at the time of initial diagnosis, prior to any treatment. The approximately 95 discovery patients were divided at random into training and test sets in a 7:3 ratio. Following sampling, methimazole starting at 30 mg daily was given to hyperthyroidism patients, and high-dose intravenous methylprednisolone was given to ophthalmopathy patients. The paper describes TCR Vbeta CDR3 sequencing of more than 120 peripheral blood samples, made up of 40 to 45 ophthalmopathy patients, some 76 hyperthyroidism patients and some 17 progressor patients. To identify distinguishing TCR V-J signatures, a discovery cohort of 100 or so patients was used, comprising 43 with Graves' ophthalmopathy and 55 to 65 with stable Graves' hyperthyroidism. Thyroid tissue and blood T-cell repertoires from six Graves' hyperthyroidism patients were also compared in the study. Whether ophthalmopathy could be predicted prospectively was tested in an independent validation cohort made up of 18 hyperthyroidism patients plus 17 patients who later progressed to ophthalmopathy.

As to this clonotype: Its antigen target is currently unknown. No much larger clonotype is one base removed from it; base qualities were not supplied.

General study outcomes and caveats: Most expanded thyroid clonotypes (frequency above 0.001) were also detected in blood, suggesting blood repertoires may reflect thyroid immune responses. During validation, the model predicted progression to ophthalmopathy a median of roughly 7.1 months ahead of onset, with around 71% sensitivity and around 73% specificity. Sample size was not statistically predetermined, and blinding of investigators to group allocation was not performed. A 13 V-J signature model separated ophthalmopathy from stable hyperthyroidism, with over 85% sensitivity and roughly 81% specificity in cross-validation and 80%/75% in testing.

The TCR beta CDR3 regions were amplified from RNA transcripts. The first round of RT-PCR for the TCR CDR3 was performed with the HTBI primer set and the Qiagen OneStep RT-PCR kit. A second multiplex PCR round built the libraries, followed by size selection and purification. The libraries were sequenced on an Illumina HiSeq2000 using paired-end 100 bp reads. The original pipeline was this. SOAPnuke was used to process the raw data, removing reads that contained adapters or uncalled bases, had a mean Phred below 15, or lacked an exact match to the constant primer or identifier. High-quality paired reads were merged using COPE v1.2.5, and each unique nucleotide sequence was defined as a clonotype. MiTCR v1.1 was used to align the clonotypes against IMGT TRBV, TRBD and TRBJ reference segments. The analysis was restricted to V-J combinations with a frequency above 0.0001, which together covered 99.2% of the repertoires. A TCS score was defined as the ratio of F50 (clonal expansion) to E x V (chaos), with BLOSUM62-based TCRdist applied between CDR3 peptides within each V-J. Welch's t-statistics and random forest reduced fewer than 600 V-J features to roughly 13, which were used in a naive Bayes classifier (R e1071). TCRdb took the public reads, trimmed them with fastp at Q25, ran MiXCR for clone calling and kept in-frame beta chains. Rows with a matching CDR3 protein are joined into one entry that keeps the most common DNA and genes. The V and J calls were not made by the authors but by TCRdb's processing. Here the sample has some 270,000 distinct CDR3 sequences; around 13% occur a single time. Jointly, the top ten make up approximately 7.9% of the sample.

Stable Graves' hyperthyroidism was defined as the absence of progression to ophthalmopathy over 18 months of follow-up. The hyperthyroidism patients were between 18 and 65 years old and newly diagnosed, with a disease duration of less than 2 months. Patients with uncontrolled infections, other autoimmune diseases, pregnancy or lactation were excluded. Diagnoses were established on the basis of clinical symptoms, serum thyroxine and TRAb, thyroid ultrasound, and orbital computed tomography. Ficoll-Paque density gradient centrifugation was used to isolate PBMCs from around 9.1 ml of fresh peripheral blood. Trizol reagent was used to extract total RNA, and RNA quality was then checked on an Agilent 2100 Bioanalyzer. The sequence came from a woman aged 40-49 years with Graves' hyperthyroidism. The source material was blood.

The CDR3 loop reads CATSEAGARSTDTQYF. Read as DNA, the sequence is TGTGCCACCAGCGAAGCGGGCGCGCGGAGCACAGATACGCAGTATTTT. The chain is assembled from TRBV6-2 or TRBV6-3 and TRBJ2-3; tentative D gene TRBD2, with 6 bases matching. From its cysteine to its phenylalanine, the CDR3 spans 16 amino acids. The only DNA kept is the CDR3, 48 bases in frame from the first base. Relative to germline, V is 10 bases shorter and J is 0 bases shorter, with 20 bases between their ends. The CDR1 and CDR2 encoded by the germline V gene are MNHEY and SVGEGT.